The rows below give T cell receptor beta chains drawn from one sample of a study of response to subunit inactivated influenza vaccine. TCRdb fed the RT-PCR reads into MiXCR, producing one record per CDR3 protein. Among about 240,000 distinct CDR3 sequences listed, more than 10% were seen once. This specimen was non-naive T cells sorted from PBMCs, taken 14 to 15 days before vaccination. These receptors came from a man between 45 and 60 years old who received an inactivated influenza vaccine. Both conserved end residues are part of each CDR3. The order of the fields is J gene, V gene, clone size, D gene, CDR3 protein, CDR3 DNA. The D gene is left open where the match is weak. Size is stated for part of the rows, as once, few or many counts, or as a class when the clone is expanded.

j_call: TRBJ2-1
v_call: TRBV6-5
clone_size: few
d_call: .
cdr3_aa: CASSSWDKDYNEQFF
cdr3_nt: TGTGCCAGCAGTTCATGGGACAAGGATTACAATGAGCAGTTCTTC

j_call: TRBJ2-1
v_call: TRBV7-3
clone_size: few
d_call: .
cdr3_aa: CASSPGTPSSYNEQFF
cdr3_nt: TGTGCCAGCAGCCCCGGAACTCCGAGCTCCTACAATGAGCAGTTCTTC

j_call: TRBJ2-4
v_call: TRBV7-9
clone_size: .
d_call: TRBD1
cdr3_aa: CASSLMALTGPKNIQYF
cdr3_nt: TGTGCCAGCAGCTTAATGGCCTTGACAGGGCCCAAAAACATTCAGTACTTC

j_call: TRBJ2-1
v_call: TRBV4-2
clone_size: few
d_call: .
cdr3_aa: CASSQGLARSDEQFF
cdr3_nt: TGTGCCAGCAGCCAAGGGCTAGCCCGGTCGGATGAGCAGTTCTTC

j_call: TRBJ1-3
v_call: TRBV4-1
clone_size: few
d_call: .
cdr3_aa: CASSQDTYTGNTIYF
cdr3_nt: TGCGCCAGCAGCCAAGATACATACACTGGAAACACCATATATTTT

j_call: TRBJ2-1
v_call: TRBV5-1
clone_size: .
d_call: .
cdr3_aa: CASSLDTGSFNEQFF
cdr3_nt: TGCGCCAGCAGCTTGGATACCGGGTCCTTCAATGAGCAGTTCTTC

j_call: TRBJ1-1
v_call: TRBV28
clone_size: .
d_call: .
cdr3_aa: CASRLPLNTEAFF
cdr3_nt: TGTGCCAGCAGGCTTCCTTTGAACACTGAAGCTTTCTTT

j_call: TRBJ1-5
v_call: TRBV6-2/TRBV6-3
clone_size: .
d_call: .
cdr3_aa: CASSFRNYSNQPQHF
cdr3_nt: TGTGCCAGCAGCTTCCGAAACTATAGCAATCAGCCCCAGCATTTT

j_call: TRBJ1-5
v_call: TRBV12-3/TRBV12-4
clone_size: few
d_call: TRBD1
cdr3_aa: CASTRSGGSNQPQHF
cdr3_nt: TGTGCCAGCACCAGATCAGGGGGGAGCAATCAGCCCCAGCATTTT

j_call: TRBJ2-1
v_call: TRBV5-5
clone_size: few
d_call: .
cdr3_aa: CASSWASQQSEQFF
cdr3_nt: TGTGCCAGCAGCTGGGCGAGTCAGCAAAGTGAGCAGTTCTTC

j_call: TRBJ2-7
v_call: TRBV10-3
clone_size: many
d_call: TRBD1
cdr3_aa: CAIGTGVPGWNYEQYF
cdr3_nt: TGTGCCATCGGAACAGGGGTCCCCGGGTGGAACTACGAGCAGTACTTC

j_call: TRBJ2-1
v_call: TRBV7-9
clone_size: .
d_call: .
cdr3_aa: CASTPQTRVRGNEQFF
cdr3_nt: TGTGCCAGCACCCCCCAGACGAGGGTCCGAGGCAATGAGCAGTTCTTC

j_call: TRBJ1-1
v_call: TRBV28
clone_size: few
d_call: .
cdr3_aa: CASSFTLVRGEGDTEAFF
cdr3_nt: TGTGCCAGCAGTTTTACTCTAGTTCGGGGGGAGGGAGACACTGAAGCTTTCTTT

j_call: TRBJ1-1
v_call: TRBV20-1
clone_size: few
d_call: .
cdr3_aa: CSASGIGDTEAFF
cdr3_nt: TGCAGTGCTTCAGGGATCGGGGACACTGAAGCTTTCTTT

j_call: TRBJ2-7
v_call: TRBV27
clone_size: many
d_call: TRBD2
cdr3_aa: CASSFFGGAYEQYF
cdr3_nt: TGTGCCAGCAGTTTTTTCGGGGGGGCCTACGAGCAGTACTTC

j_call: TRBJ2-5
v_call: TRBV9
clone_size: few
d_call: .
cdr3_aa: CASSVHLQETQYF
cdr3_nt: TGTGCCAGCAGCGTCCACTTGCAAGAGACCCAGTACTTC

j_call: TRBJ2-5
v_call: TRBV7-8
clone_size: .
d_call: TRBD2
cdr3_aa: CASSLVAGGPSQSVQYF
cdr3_nt: TGTGCCAGCAGCTTAGTAGCGGGAGGCCCTTCCCAAAGTGTCCAGTACTTC